This entry concerns a single T cell receptor (beta chain). Its antigen remains unknown. The germline gives CDR1 MNHEY, CDR2 SMNVEV (reference sequence). This CDR3 has 13 residues. The study ran its PCR with 60 Vbeta and 13 Jbeta primers. Authors' data handling: Unique TCR beta chains numbered approximately 76 million in a later analysis, with roughly 10 million shared. TCRdb's table, derived via immunoSEQ multiplex PCR, lists solely in-frame clones and lacks some. V, J and clone size are those of that table, while D and trimming were read from the DNA. This sample yields over 110,000 clones, of which approximately 80% are seen a single time; roughly 6% belongs to the top ten. These data are taken from a study of cytomegalovirus exposure and HLA in healthy donors. Findings and caveats of the study: The study flagged some 170 TCR beta chains as cytomegalovirus-associated. Most TCRs appeared rarely, but some public TCRs recurred in many donors. Per a prior analysis, the majority of TCR beta V segments were productive roughly 90% or roughly 30% of the time.

Sequencing was performed on PBMCs. The V call is TRBV27, the J call TRBJ2-5, with 7 bases lining up with TRBD1. The J call may be in error: the DNA end matches TRBJ2-7 better. The receptor's source is a woman aged 40 to 55 in good health and CMV-seropositive. CDR3 coding DNA: TGTGCCAGCAGTTCTTTACAGGGGCGCGAGCAGTACTTC. This sequence encodes CASSSLQGREQYF.